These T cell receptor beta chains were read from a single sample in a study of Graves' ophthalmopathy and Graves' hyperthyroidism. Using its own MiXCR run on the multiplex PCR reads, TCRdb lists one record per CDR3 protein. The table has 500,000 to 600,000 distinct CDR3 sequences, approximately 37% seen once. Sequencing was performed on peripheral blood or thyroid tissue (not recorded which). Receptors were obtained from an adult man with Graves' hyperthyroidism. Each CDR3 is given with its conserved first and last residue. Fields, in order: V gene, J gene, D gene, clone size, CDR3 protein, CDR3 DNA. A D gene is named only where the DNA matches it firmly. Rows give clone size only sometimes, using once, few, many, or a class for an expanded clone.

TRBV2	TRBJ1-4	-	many	CASSVWGEANEKLFF	TGTGCCAGCAGCGTCTGGGGGGAGGCGAATGAAAAACTGTTTTTT
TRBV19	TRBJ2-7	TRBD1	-	CASSLSGTGYYEQYF	TGTGCCAGTAGTTTGAGCGGGACAGGGTACTACGAGCAGTACTTC
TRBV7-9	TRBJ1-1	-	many	CASSLDKDTEAFF	TGTGCCAGCAGCTTAGACAAAGACACTGAAGCTTTCTTT
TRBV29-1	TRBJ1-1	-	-	CSLDGLRNTEAFF	TGCAGCTTAGACGGACTCAGGAACACTGAAGCTTTCTTT
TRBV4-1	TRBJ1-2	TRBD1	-	CASSQPTTGTGGYTF	TGCGCCAGCAGCCAACCAACGACAGGGACCGGGGGCTACACCTTC
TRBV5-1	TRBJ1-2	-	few	CASSHGLNYGYTF	TGCGCCAGCAGCCACGGACTGAACTATGGCTACACCTTC
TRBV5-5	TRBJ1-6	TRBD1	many	CASSASGQGSGSPLHF	TGTGCCAGCAGCGCCTCCGGACAGGGTAGTGGCTCACCCCTCCACTTT
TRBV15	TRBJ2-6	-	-	CATSRDRQGYGSGANVLTF	TGTGCCACCAGCAGAGATCGGCAGGGTTACGGCTCTGGGGCCAACGTCCTGACTTTC
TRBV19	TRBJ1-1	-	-	CASSTAGTIEAFF	TGTGCCAGTAGTACAGCCGGGACGATTGAAGCTTTCTTT
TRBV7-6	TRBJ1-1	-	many	CASSLTQNTEAFF	TGTGCCAGCAGCTTGACACAGAACACTGAAGCTTTCTTT
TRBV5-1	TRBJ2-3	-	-	CASSLATGTSTDTQYF	TGCGCCAGCAGCTTGGCCACGGGAACTAGCACAGATACGCAGTATTTT
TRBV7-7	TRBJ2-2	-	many	CASSYRLNTGELFF	TGTGCTAGCAGCTACCGGTTGAACACCGGGGAGCTGTTTTTT
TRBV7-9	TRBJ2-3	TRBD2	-	CAGKTSGTDTQYF	TGTGCCGGTAAGACTAGCGGCACAGATACGCAGTATTTT
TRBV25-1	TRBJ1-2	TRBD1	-	CASSALTGGFDGYTF	TGTGCCAGCAGCGCCCTAACAGGGGGCTTCGATGGCTACACCTTC
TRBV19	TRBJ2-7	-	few	CASSIRAGGAYEQYF	TGTGCCAGTAGTATTAGGGCAGGGGGGGCCTACGAGCAGTACTTC
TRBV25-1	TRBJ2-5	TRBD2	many	CASSTTSGRGRETQYF	TGTGCCAGCAGTACTACTAGCGGGAGAGGGAGAGAGACCCAGTACTTC
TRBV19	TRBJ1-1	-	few	CASSIPTGFPMNTEAFF	TGTGCCAGTAGTATCCCAACAGGGTTCCCCATGAACACTGAAGCTTTCTTT
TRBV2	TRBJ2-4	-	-	CASSEFVLGAYVKNIQYF	TGTGCCAGCAGTGAATTCGTATTGGGGGCTTACGTCAAAAACATTCAGTACTTC
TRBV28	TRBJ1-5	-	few	CASTDMGGSNQPQHF	TGTGCCAGCACTGACATGGGGGGGAGCAATCAGCCCCAGCATTTT
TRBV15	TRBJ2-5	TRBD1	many	CATSGTGTGGETQYF	TGTGCCACCAGCGGTACCGGGACAGGGGGAGAGACCCAGTACTTC
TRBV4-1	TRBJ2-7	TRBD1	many	CASSQERTGLYEQYF	TGCGCCAGCAGCCAAGAGAGGACAGGGTTGTACGAGCAGTACTTC
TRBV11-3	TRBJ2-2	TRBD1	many	CASSLDRGNTGELFF	TGTGCCAGCAGCTTGGACAGGGGAAACACCGGGGAGCTGTTTTTT
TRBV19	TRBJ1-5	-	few	CASSIGPTFNQPQHF	TGTGCCAGTAGTATCGGGCCGACCTTCAATCAGCCCCAGCATTTT
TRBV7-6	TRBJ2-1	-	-	CASSPRDNYNEQFF	TGTGCCAGCAGCCCCAGAGACAACTACAATGAGCAGTTCTTC
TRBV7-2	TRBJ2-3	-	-	CASSAPSEDTQYF	TGTGCCAGCAGTGCCCCCTCGGAGGATACGCAGTATTTT
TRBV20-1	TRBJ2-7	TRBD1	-	CSASGQGAAGEQYF	TGCAGTGCTAGCGGACAGGGGGCGGCGGGCGAGCAGTACTTC
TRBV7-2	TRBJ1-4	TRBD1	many	CASRPGQGDEKLFF	TGTGCCAGCAGACCCGGACAGGGCGATGAAAAACTGTTTTTT
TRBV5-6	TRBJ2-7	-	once	CASSLRGVVEQYF	TGTGCCAGCAGCCTCAGGGGAGTGGTGGAGCAGTACTTC
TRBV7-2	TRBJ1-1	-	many	CASSLASTGNTEAFF	TGTGCCAGCAGCTTAGCGTCAACAGGGAACACTGAAGCTTTCTTT
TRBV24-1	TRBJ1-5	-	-	CATSGLGGGQPQHF	TGTGCCACCAGTGGTTTGGGGGGCGGTCAGCCCCAGCATTTT
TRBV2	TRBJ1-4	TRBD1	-	CASSAAGQGEKLFF	TGTGCCAGCAGTGCCGCTGGACAGGGTGAAAAACTGTTTTTT
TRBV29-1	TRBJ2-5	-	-	CSVVGWEETQYF	TGCAGCGTTGTAGGGTGGGAAGAGACCCAGTACTTC
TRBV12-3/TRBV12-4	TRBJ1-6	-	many	CASCLLGEGSPLHF	TGTGCCAGCTGCTTATTGGGCGAAGGATCACCCCTCCACTTT
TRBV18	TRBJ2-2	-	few	CASSSDSATGELFF	TGTGCCAGCTCATCGGACAGCGCAACCGGGGAGCTGTTTTTT
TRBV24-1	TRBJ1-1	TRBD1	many	CATSGGGGNTEAFF	TGTGCCACCAGTGGAGGGGGCGGGAACACTGAAGCTTTCTTT
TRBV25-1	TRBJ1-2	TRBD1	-	CASSLPQGVGGYTF	TGTGCCAGCAGTTTACCCCAGGGGGTCGGGGGCTACACCTTC
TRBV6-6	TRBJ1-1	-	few	CASSEQDRAFF	TGTGCCAGCAGTGAACAGGATCGAGCTTTCTTT
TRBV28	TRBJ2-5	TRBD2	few	CASSTRLADPQETQYF	TGTGCCAGCAGTACCCGACTAGCGGATCCCCAAGAGACCCAGTACTTC
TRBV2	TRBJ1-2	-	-	CASSVGGSTNYGYTF	TGTGCCAGCAGCGTTGGGGGCAGCACTAACTATGGCTACACCTTC